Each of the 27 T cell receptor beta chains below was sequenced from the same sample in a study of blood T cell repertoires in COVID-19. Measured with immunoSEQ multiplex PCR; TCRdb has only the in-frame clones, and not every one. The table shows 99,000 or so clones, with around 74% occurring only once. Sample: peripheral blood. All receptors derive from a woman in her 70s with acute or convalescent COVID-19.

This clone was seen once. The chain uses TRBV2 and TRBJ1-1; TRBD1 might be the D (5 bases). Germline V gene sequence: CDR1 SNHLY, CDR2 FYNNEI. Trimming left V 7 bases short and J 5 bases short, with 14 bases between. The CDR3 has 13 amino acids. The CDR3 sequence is CASKAGEGTEAFF. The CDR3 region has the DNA TGTGCCAGCAAAGCGGGGGAGGGAACTGAAGCTTTCTTT.

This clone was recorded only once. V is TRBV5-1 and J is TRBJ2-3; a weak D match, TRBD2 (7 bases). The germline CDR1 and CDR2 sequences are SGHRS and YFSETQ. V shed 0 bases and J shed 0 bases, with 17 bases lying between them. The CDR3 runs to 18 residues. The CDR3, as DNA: TGCGCCAGCAGCTTGGGGGGCGGGGGCCAAGCTAGCACAGATACGCAGTATTTT. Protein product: CASSLGGGGQASTDTQYF.

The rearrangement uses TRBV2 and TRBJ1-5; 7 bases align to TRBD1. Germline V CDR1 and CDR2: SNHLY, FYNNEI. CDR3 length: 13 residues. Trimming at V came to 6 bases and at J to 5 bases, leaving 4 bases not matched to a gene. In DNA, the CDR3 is TGTGCCAGCAGAGGACAGGCTCATCAGCCCCAGCATTTT. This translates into CASRGQAHQPQHF.

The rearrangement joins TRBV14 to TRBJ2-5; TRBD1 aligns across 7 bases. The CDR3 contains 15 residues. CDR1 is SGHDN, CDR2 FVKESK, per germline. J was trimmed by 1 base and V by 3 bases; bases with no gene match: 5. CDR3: CASSQGQLIQETQYF. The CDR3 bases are TGTGCCAGCAGCCAGGGACAGCTCATCCAAGAGACCCAGTACTTC.

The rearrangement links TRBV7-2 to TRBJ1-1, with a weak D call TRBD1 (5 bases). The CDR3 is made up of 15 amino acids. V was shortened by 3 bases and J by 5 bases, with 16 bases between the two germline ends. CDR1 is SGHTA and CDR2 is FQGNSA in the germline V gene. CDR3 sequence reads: CASSFIRQGGTEAFF. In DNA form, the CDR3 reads TGTGCCAGCAGCTTCATCCGCCAGGGAGGGACTGAAGCTTTCTTT.

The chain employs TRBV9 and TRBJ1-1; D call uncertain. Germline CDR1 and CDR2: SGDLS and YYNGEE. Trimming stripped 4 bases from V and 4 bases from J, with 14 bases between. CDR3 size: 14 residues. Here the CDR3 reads CASSIGTWSTEAFF. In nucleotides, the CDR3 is TGTGCCAGCAGCATAGGAACGTGGAGCACTGAAGCTTTCTTT.

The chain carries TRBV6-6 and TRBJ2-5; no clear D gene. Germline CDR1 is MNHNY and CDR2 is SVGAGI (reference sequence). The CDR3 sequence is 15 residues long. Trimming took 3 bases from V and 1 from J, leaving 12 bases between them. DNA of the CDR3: TGTGCCAGCAGTTATTTAGTCGCTGGCCAAGAGACCCAGTACTTC. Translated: CASSYLVAGQETQYF.

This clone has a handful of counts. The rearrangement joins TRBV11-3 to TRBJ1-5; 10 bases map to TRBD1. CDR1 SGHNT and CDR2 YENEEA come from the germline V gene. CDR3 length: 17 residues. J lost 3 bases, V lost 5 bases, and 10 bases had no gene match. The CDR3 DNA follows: TGTGCCAGCAGCCAGCCGAAGACAGGGGGCTTCAATCAGCCCCAGCATTTT. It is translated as CASSQPKTGGFNQPQHF.

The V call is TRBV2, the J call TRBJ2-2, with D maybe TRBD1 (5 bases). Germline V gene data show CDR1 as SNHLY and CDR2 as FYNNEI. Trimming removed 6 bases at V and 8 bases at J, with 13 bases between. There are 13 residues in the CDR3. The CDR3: CASRETAPGELFF. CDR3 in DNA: TGTGCCAGCAGAGAGACAGCCCCAGGGGAGCTGTTTTTT.

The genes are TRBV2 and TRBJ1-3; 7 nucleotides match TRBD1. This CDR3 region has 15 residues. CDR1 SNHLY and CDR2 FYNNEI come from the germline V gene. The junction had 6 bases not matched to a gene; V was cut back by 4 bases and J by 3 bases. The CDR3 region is CASSGERTGGNTIYF. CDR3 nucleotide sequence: TGTGCCAGCAGTGGGGAAAGGACAGGTGGAAACACCATATATTTT.

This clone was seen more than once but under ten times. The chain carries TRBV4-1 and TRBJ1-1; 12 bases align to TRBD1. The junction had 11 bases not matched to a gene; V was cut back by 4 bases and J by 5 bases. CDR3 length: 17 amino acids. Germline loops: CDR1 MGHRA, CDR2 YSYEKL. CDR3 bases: TGCGCCAGCAGCCGCGTCCCGGGACAGGGGGCGAGTACTGAAGCTTTCTTT. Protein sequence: CASSRVPGQGASTEAFF.

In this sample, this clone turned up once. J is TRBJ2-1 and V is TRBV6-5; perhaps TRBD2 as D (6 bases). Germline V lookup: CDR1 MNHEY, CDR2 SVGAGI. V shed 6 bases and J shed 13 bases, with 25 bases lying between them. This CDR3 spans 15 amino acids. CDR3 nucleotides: TGTGCCAGCAGCGAGGAGCGAGCGGGCGGTGTCAGCCAGTTCTTC. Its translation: CASSEERAGGVSQFF.

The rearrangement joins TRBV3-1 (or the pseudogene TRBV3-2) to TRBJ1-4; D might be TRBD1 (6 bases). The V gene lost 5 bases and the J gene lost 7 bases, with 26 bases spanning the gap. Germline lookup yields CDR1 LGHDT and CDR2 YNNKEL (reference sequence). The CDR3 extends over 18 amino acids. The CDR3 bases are TGTGCCAGCAGCGGGCAAGCGGGACAATCCCTCGGAGTTGAAAAACTGTTTTTT. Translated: CASSGQAGQSLGVEKLFF.

The CDR3 sequence is CASSQVTGRGHEAFF. The CDR3 DNA reads as TGTGCCAGCAGCCAAGTTACGGGCAGGGGACATGAAGCTTTCTTT. This chain connects TRBV14 to TRBJ1-1, with D perhaps TRBD1 (6 bases). V was clipped by 1 base and J by 7 bases, with 16 bases between them. The germline V gene has CDR1 SGHDN and CDR2 FVKESK. This CDR3 spans 15 amino acids.

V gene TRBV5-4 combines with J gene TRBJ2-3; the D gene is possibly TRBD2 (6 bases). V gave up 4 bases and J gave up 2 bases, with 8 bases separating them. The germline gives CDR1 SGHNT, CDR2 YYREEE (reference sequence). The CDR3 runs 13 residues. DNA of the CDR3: TGTGCCAGCAGCGGGGGGAACACAGATACGCAGTATTTT. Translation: CASSGGNTDTQYF.

The CDR3 DNA sequence: TGCGCCAGCAGCTTGGCCATCAGTTCAGGAAATTCACCCCTCCACTTT. Encoded protein: CASSLAISSGNSPLHF. This chain links TRBV5-1 with TRBJ1-6; D unresolved. V lost 0 bases and J 7 bases, leaving 14 bases between the germline ends. Germline CDR1 SGHRS, CDR2 YFSETQ. The CDR3 is 16 amino acids.

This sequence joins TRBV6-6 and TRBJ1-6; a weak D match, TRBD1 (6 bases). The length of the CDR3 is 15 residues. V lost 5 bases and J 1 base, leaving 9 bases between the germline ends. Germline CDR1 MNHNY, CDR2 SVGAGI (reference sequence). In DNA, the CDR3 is TGTGCCAGCAGTACAGGGCTTTCCTATAATTCACCCCTCCACTTT. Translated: CASSTGLSYNSPLHF.

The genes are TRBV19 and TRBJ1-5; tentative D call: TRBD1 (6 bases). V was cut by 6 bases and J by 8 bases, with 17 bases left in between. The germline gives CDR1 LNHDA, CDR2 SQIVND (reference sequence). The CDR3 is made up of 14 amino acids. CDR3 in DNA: TGTGCCAGTAGCCCCGGACAGCCGCGGGAGCCCCAGCATTTT. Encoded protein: CASSPGQPREPQHF.

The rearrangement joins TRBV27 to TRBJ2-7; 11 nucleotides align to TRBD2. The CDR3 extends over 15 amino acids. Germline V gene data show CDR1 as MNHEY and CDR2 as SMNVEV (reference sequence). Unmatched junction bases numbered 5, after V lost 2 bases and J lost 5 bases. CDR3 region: CASSLRLAGRDEQYF. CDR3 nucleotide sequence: TGTGCCAGCAGTTTAAGACTAGCGGGGCGCGACGAGCAGTACTTC.

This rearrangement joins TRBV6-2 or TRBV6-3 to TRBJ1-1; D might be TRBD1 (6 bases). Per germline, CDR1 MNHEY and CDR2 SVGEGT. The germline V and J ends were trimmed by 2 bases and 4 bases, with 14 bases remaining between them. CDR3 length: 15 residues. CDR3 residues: CASSYGGQTLTEAFF. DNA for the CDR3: TGTGCCAGCAGTTACGGGGGCCAAACCCTCACTGAAGCTTTCTTT.

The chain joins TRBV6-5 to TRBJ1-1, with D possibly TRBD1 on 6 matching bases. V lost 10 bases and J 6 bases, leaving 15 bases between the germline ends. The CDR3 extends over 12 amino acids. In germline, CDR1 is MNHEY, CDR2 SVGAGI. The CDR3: CATGTRGPEAFF. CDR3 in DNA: TGTGCCACAGGGACCAGGGGCCCTGAAGCTTTCTTT.

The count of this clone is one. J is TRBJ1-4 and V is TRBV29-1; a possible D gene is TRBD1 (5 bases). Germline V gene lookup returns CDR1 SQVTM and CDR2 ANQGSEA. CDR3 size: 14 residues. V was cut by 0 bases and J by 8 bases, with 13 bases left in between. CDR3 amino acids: CSVEEGSRGEKLFF. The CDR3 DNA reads TGCAGCGTTGAAGAGGGGAGCCGGGGGGAAAAACTGTTTTTT.

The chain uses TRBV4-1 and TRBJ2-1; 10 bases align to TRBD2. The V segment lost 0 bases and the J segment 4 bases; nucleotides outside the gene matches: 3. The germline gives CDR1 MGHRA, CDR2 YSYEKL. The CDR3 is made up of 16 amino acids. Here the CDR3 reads CASSQEEAGGYNEQFF. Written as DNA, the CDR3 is TGCGCCAGCAGCCAAGAAGAAGCGGGGGGGTACAATGAGCAGTTCTTC.

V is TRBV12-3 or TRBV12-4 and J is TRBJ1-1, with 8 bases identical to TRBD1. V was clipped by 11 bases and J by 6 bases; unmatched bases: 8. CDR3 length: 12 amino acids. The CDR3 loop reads CAGRTGRSEAFF. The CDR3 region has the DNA TGTGCCGGCCGGACAGGGAGGTCTGAAGCTTTCTTT.

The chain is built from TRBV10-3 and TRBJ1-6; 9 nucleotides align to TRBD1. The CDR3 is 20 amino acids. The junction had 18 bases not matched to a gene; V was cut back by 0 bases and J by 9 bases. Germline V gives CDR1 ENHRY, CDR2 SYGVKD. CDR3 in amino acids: CAISESTAGQGRQWASPLHF. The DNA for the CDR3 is TGTGCCATCAGTGAGTCCACTGCGGGACAGGGACGACAATGGGCTTCACCCCTCCACTTT.

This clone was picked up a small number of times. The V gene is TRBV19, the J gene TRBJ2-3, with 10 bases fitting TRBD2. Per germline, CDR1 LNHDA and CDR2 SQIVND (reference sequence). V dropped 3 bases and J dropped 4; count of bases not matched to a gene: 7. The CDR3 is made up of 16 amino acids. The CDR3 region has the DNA TGTGCCAGTAGTATTCAGCGGGGGGGCCGGGCAGATACGCAGTATTTT. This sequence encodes CASSIQRGGRADTQYF.

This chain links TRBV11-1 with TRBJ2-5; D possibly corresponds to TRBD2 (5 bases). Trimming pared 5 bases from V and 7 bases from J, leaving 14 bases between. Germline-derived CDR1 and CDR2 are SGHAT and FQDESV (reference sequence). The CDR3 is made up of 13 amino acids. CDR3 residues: CASSDHTAVTQYF. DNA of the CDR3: TGTGCCAGCAGCGACCACACAGCGGTGACCCAGTACTTC. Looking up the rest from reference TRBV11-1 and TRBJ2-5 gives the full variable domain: EAEVAQSPRYKITEKSQAVAFWCDPISGHATLYWYRQILGQGPELLVQFQDESVVDDSQLPKDRFSAERLKGVDSTLKIQPAELGDSAMYLCASSDHTAVTQYFGPGTRLLVL.